Following are 14 T cell receptor beta chains from one sample sequenced in a study of cytomegalovirus exposure and HLA in healthy donors. It was with 60 Vbeta and 13 Jbeta primers that the PCR ran. Data came from immunoSEQ multiplex PCR; TCRdb stores just in-frame clones and leaves some out. The table has approximately 100,000 clones, around 80% seen once. The specimen sequenced was PBMCs. The receptors derive from a woman under 30 in good health and CMV-seropositive.

J is TRBJ1-5 and V is TRBV7-2; D is undetermined. With 0 bases removed from V and 7 bases from J, the gap between germline ends came to 7 bases. The CDR3 contains 13 residues. CDR1 SGHTA and CDR2 FQGNSA come from the germline V gene. The CDR3 nucleotides read TGTGCCAGCAGCTTAGCCGGGGAGCAGCCCCAGCATTTT. Its protein is CASSLAGEQPQHF. The entire variable domain, with the rest obtained from reference TRBV7-2 and TRBJ1-5, is as follows: GAGVSQSPSNKVTEKGKDVELRCDPISGHTALYWYRQSLGQGLEFLIYFQGNSAPDKSGLPSDRFSAERTGGSVSTLTIQRTQQEDSAVYLCASSLAGEQPQHFGDGTRLSIL.

The chain links TRBV6-6 to TRBJ1-5; 9 bases map to TRBD1. The CDR3 contains 13 residues. After removal of 6 bases from V and 7 bases from J, the junction contained 4 bases not matched to a gene. CDR1 is MNHNY, CDR2 SVGAGI, per germline (reference sequence). This CDR3 reads CASSTGGRQPQHF. The CDR3 bases are TGTGCCAGCAGCACAGGGGGCAGGCAGCCCCAGCATTTT.

The J gene is TRBJ2-1, the V gene TRBV7-8; D is perhaps TRBD2 (6 bases). Trimming shortened V by 5 bases and J by 5 bases, and 16 bases separated the two germline ends. Germline V gene sequence: CDR1 SGHVS, CDR2 FQNEAQ. This CDR3 has 15 amino acids. Here the CDR3 DNA reads TGTGCCAGCAGCGCATGGGACTCGATGAACAATGAGCAGTTCTTC. Amino acids: CASSAWDSMNNEQFF. Filled out from reference TRBV7-8 and TRBJ2-1, the complete variable domain reads GAGVSQSPRYKVAKRGQDVALRCDPISGHVSLFWYQQALGQGPEFLTYFQNEAQLDKSGLPSDRFFAERPEGSVSTLKIQRTQQEDSAVYLCASSAWDSMNNEQFFGPGTRLTVL.

A few counts support this clone. The genes are TRBV6-1 and TRBJ1-3; tentatively, D is TRBD1 (6 bases). This CDR3 spans 14 amino acids. Trimming cost V 3 bases and J 4 bases, with 10 bases left between them. CDR1 is MNHNS and CDR2 is SASEGT in the germline V gene. The CDR3 loop reads CASSEAGAGNTIYF. The DNA for the CDR3 is TGTGCCAGCAGTGAGGCGGGGGCCGGAAACACCATATATTTT.

The CDR3 DNA is TGTGCCAGCAGGAGCCACCAAAATCAGCCCCAGCATTTT. It codes for CASRSHQNQPQHF. This chain joins TRBV2 and TRBJ1-5; no clear D. Trimming stripped 6 bases from V and 4 bases from J, with 10 bases between. The CDR3 totals 13 residues. Per germline, CDR1 SNHLY and CDR2 FYNNEI. Full variable domain (outside the CDR3, taken from reference TRBV2 and TRBJ1-5): EPEVTQTPSHQVTQMGQEVILRCVPISNHLYFYWYRQILGQKVEFLVSFYNNEISEKSEIFDDQFSVERPDGSNFTLKIRSTKLEDSAMYFCASRSHQNQPQHFGDGTRLSIL.

This chain connects TRBV4-1 to TRBJ1-2; the D gene is possibly TRBD1 (6 bases). Trimming removed 0 bases from V and 5 bases from J, with 16 bases in between. This CDR3 contains 16 residues. Germline V CDR1 and CDR2: MGHRA, YSYEKL. DNA of the CDR3: TGCGCCAGCAGCCAAGACCGGCTCGAGGACAGATATGGCTACACCTTC. Its translation is CASSQDRLEDRYGYTF.

This chain links TRBV5-6 with TRBJ2-7; no reliable D call. CDR1 SGHDT and CDR2 YYEEEE come from the germline V gene. The V gene lost 0 bases and the J gene lost 0 bases, with 7 bases spanning the gap. The CDR3 is 14 residues long. CDR3 nucleotides: TGTGCCAGCAGCTTGGTTTACGGCTCCTACGAGCAGTACTTC. This gives the protein CASSLVYGSYEQYF.

The chain joins TRBV5-6 to TRBJ1-3; no clear D. The CDR3 consists of 13 residues. V dropped 0 bases and J dropped 4 bases, with 5 bases sitting between them. Germline CDR1 is SGHDT and CDR2 is YYEEEE. Written as DNA, the CDR3 is TGTGCCAGCAGCTTGGGTGGCGGAAACACCATATATTTT. This sequence encodes CASSLGGGNTIYF.

The rearrangement links TRBV15 to TRBJ2-2, with TRBD2 matching 7 bases. CDR1 and CDR2 from the germline V gene are LNHNV and YYDKDF (reference sequence). V gave up 6 bases and J gave up 4 bases; unmatched junction bases: 5. There are 14 residues in the CDR3. The CDR3 reads CATRSGTSTGELFF. The DNA of the CDR3 is TGTGCCACCAGAAGCGGGACCTCCACCGGGGAGCTGTTTTTT.

V gene TRBV7-9 combines with J gene TRBJ2-1, with 10 positions matching TRBD1. The junction had 4 bases not matched to a gene; V was cut back by 5 bases and J by 3 bases. CDR3 size: 15 residues. CDR1 is SEHNR and CDR2 is FQNEAQ in the germline V gene (reference sequence). The CDR3 region is CASSHRDRGYNEQFF. In nucleotides, the CDR3 is TGTGCCAGCAGCCACCGGGACAGGGGCTACAATGAGCAGTTCTTC.

The chain is built from TRBV7-8 and TRBJ2-1, with a weak D call TRBD2 (6 bases). V lost 3 bases to trimming and J lost 2 bases, with 14 bases between them. The CDR3 runs 16 residues. Per germline, CDR1 SGHVS and CDR2 FQNEAQ. The CDR3 region is CASSFRVGSPYNEQFF. The CDR3 nucleotides read TGTGCCAGCAGCTTTCGTGTCGGGAGCCCCTACAATGAGCAGTTCTTC.

The chain combines TRBV6-5 with TRBJ1-5; D perhaps matches TRBD1 (5 bases). Germline CDR1 and CDR2: MNHEY and SVGAGI. Trimming took off 5 bases at V and 7 bases at J, with 18 bases between the two ends. This CDR3 contains 15 residues. The CDR3 DNA reads as TGTGCCAGCAGTCGGGCGATATCGGGGGACCAGCCCCAGCATTTT. Encoded protein: CASSRAISGDQPQHF.

The V and J genes are TRBV6-1 and TRBJ1-1, with D perhaps TRBD1 (5 bases). Deletions cut 9 bases from V and 1 base from J, with 6 bases between. Looked up from germline, CDR1 is MNHNS and CDR2 is SASEGT. CDR3 length: 11 residues. Here the CDR3 reads CASTGNTEAFF. DNA for the CDR3: TGTGCCAGTACAGGGAACACTGAAGCTTTCTTT.

As regards this clone: Other DNA sequences in this specimen translate into the identical CDR3. This chain connects TRBV5-1 to TRBJ1-2; a weak D match, TRBD1 (5 bases). V was clipped by 4 bases and J by 3 bases, with 10 bases between them. Per germline, CDR1 SGHRS and CDR2 YFSETQ. The length of the CDR3 is 13 residues. The CDR3 sequence: CASSPEGDYGYTF. CDR3 DNA: TGCGCCAGCAGCCCCGAAGGGGACTATGGCTACACCTTC.